The clone carrying this T cell receptor (beta chain) was found many times. No antigen is known for it. The sample belongs to a study of identical twins. Notes on the study in general: Cross-sectional statistical analysis, not tracking of the same donors, underpinned the conclusions. Analyses of zero insertions could be partly confounded by invariant MAIT and iNKT cells. Models underpredicted monozygotic twin sharing of out-of-frame TCR alpha.

A universal primer site came from template switching; cDNA carried unique molecular identifiers. One entry per CDR3 protein, called by TCRdb with MiXCR from the 5' RACE reads. This sample yields 350,000 to 450,000 distinct CDR3 sequences, of which 15% to 20% are seen a single time; approximately 12% belongs to the top ten. There are 13 residues in the CDR3. V was shortened by 3 bases and J by 2 bases, with 7 bases between the two germline ends. Looked up from germline, CDR1 is MNHEY and CDR2 is SVGEGT. This TCR was sampled from a man in his fifties or sixties in good health. The gene calls are TRBV6-2 or TRBV6-3 and TRBJ1-2, with a weak D call TRBD1 (5 bases). The source material was naive T cells sorted from blood. CDR3 coding DNA: TGTGCCAGCAGTTATAGGGACAACTATGGCTACACCTTC. It yields the protein CASSYRDNYGYTF.